This is a list of T cell receptor beta chains from one sample in a study of shared clonotypes between healthy human individuals. Repertoires were generated with immunoSEQ multiplex PCR, while TCRdb's copy carries only in-frame clones and drops some. The table has under 2.5 million clones, under 95% seen once. The sequenced sample was naive CD4+ T cells from PBMCs. The receptors were sampled from a man between 18 and 35 years old in good health. Some clones in this sample may be carry-over from other donors' samples. Each CDR3 is given with its conserved first and last residue. Each record gives: J gene, V gene, D gene, clone size, CDR3 DNA, CDR3 protein. A D gene is named only where the DNA matches it firmly. Only some rows state a clone size, as once, few, many or a class for expanded clones.

TRBJ2-3,TRBV11-2,TRBD2,-,TGTGCCAGCAGCTTGACTAGCGATACGCAGTATTTT,CASSLTSDTQYF
TRBJ1-1,TRBV30,-,-,TGTGCCTGGAGGTTCCCGTTTATGAACACTGAAGCTTTCTTT,CAWRFPFMNTEAFF
TRBJ2-5,TRBV18,-,-,TGTGCCAGCTCACCCTTAGCTCCAGGAGGGGTGGAGACCCAGTACTTC,CASSPLAPGGVETQYF
TRBJ2-3,TRBV2,-,-,TGTGCCAGCAGGGATAGCTTTCCTGCACCTACGCAGTATTTT,CASRDSFPAPTQYF
TRBJ2-7,TRBV11-2,TRBD1,-,TGTGCCAGCAGCTTAGGGGGACAGGGCCACGAGCAGTACTTC,CASSLGGQGHEQYF
TRBJ1-1,TRBV27,TRBD1,-,TGTGCCAGCAGACCAGGGGGGAACACTGAAGCTTTCTTT,CASRPGGNTEAFF
TRBJ1-1,TRBV6-1,-,few,TGTGCCAGCAGTGAAGTCTTGTGGGATGAAGCTTTCTTT,CASSEVLWDEAFF
TRBJ2-6,TRBV18,TRBD1,-,TGTGCCAGCTCACCGACAGGGACTGGGGCCAACGTCCTGACTTTC,CASSPTGTGANVLTF
TRBJ2-3,TRBV11-2,TRBD2,-,TGTGCCAGCAGCCCCGGACTAGCGGGAGGCACAGATACGCAGTATTTT,CASSPGLAGGTDTQYF
TRBJ2-5,TRBV10-1,-,once,TGCGCCAGCTCAACAGGGTCCCAAGAGACCCAGTACTTC,CASSTGSQETQYF
TRBJ2-1,TRBV5-1,TRBD2,-,TGCGCCAGCAGCTTCCAACCTAGCGGAACTTCCTACAATGAGCAGTTCTTC,CASSFQPSGTSYNEQFF
TRBJ1-5,TRBV6-6,-,-,TGTGCCAGCAGCCCCCCTGGACCCGCGAATCAGCCCCAGCATTTT,CASSPPGPANQPQHF
TRBJ1-4,TRBV5-1,TRBD1,-,TGCGCCAGCAGCCCGACAGGGGGGCCTAATGAAAAACTGTTTTTT,CASSPTGGPNEKLFF
TRBJ2-5,TRBV2,-,-,TGTGCCAGCAGTGAGGGCAGGGAGACCCAGTACTTC,CASSEGRETQYF
TRBJ2-7,TRBV7-2,TRBD2,-,TGTGCCAGCAGCTTAGTCGGGGGGGTGGCCTACGAGCAGTACTTC,CASSLVGGVAYEQYF
TRBJ2-7,TRBV28,-,-,TGTGCCAGCGGATACGAGCAGTACTTC,CASGYEQYF
TRBJ2-7,TRBV10-1,-,-,TGCGCCAGCACGAGGCCTCCTGAATACGAGCAGTACTTC,CASTRPPEYEQYF
TRBJ2-3,TRBV20-1,-,many,TGCAGTGCTTATCATGCAGATACGCAGTATTTT,CSAYHADTQYF
TRBJ1-4,TRBV27,-,-,TGTGCCAGCAGTTTAGAGCGGCCCTTCGGGGGGACCTTAAATGAAAAACTGTTTTTT,CASSLERPFGGTLNEKLFF
TRBJ2-5,TRBV20-1,-,-,TGCAGTGCTAGGGTGGGTGGGACCCAGTACTTC,CSARVGGTQYF
TRBJ2-2,TRBV29-1,TRBD2,-,TGCAGCACCAATGGGCTAGCGGGACCGGGGGAGCTGTTTTTT,CSTNGLAGPGELFF
TRBJ2-6,TRBV5-1,-,-,TGCGCCACCCAACAGGTAACTGGGGCCAACGTCCTGACTTTC,CATQQVTGANVLTF
TRBJ2-2,TRBV29-1,-,-,TGCAGCGTTGGCGGCAGCACGAACACCGGGGAGCTGTTTTTT,CSVGGSTNTGELFF
TRBJ2-2,TRBV6-1,TRBD1,-,TGTGCCAGCAGTACCTGGACAGGGAACACCGGGGAGCTGTTTTTT,CASSTWTGNTGELFF
TRBJ1-5,TRBV28,-,-,TGTGCCAGCAGTTTTACCAGGGACCTGGGGCCCCAGCATTTT,CASSFTRDLGPQHF
TRBJ1-5,TRBV19,TRBD1,few,TGTGCCAGTAGTCCTCAAACCGGGACAGCGAAATATCAGCCCCAGCATTTT,CASSPQTGTAKYQPQHF
TRBJ2-2,TRBV4-1,TRBD2,-,TGCGCCAGCACCCAGGGGAGACTAGCGGGAGGGAACACCGGGGAGCTGTTTTTT,CASTQGRLAGGNTGELFF
TRBJ2-7,TRBV5-4,TRBD2,-,TGTGCCAGCAGCTCTGCGACTAGCGGGAACTCCTACGAGCAGTACTTC,CASSSATSGNSYEQYF
TRBJ1-3,TRBV28,-,once,TGTGCCAGCATGGCGGCAGGGACCATACTCTCTGGAAACACCATATATTTT,CASMAAGTILSGNTIYF
TRBJ2-7,TRBV4-3,-,-,TGCGCCAGCAGCCTGGTACCAGGGGTCCACGAGCAGTACTTC,CASSLVPGVHEQYF
TRBJ1-5,TRBV19,-,-,TGTGCCAGTAGCGAGTTCTCGGTGGGACAGCCCCAGCATTTT,CASSEFSVGQPQHF
TRBJ2-7,TRBV9,TRBD1,-,TGTGCCAGCAGCGTAAGGGACAGCTCCTACGAGCAGTACTTC,CASSVRDSSYEQYF
TRBJ1-2,TRBV28,TRBD1,-,TGTGCCAGCAGTCCACCGGGACAGGGGCCTCTCGGCTACACCTTC,CASSPPGQGPLGYTF
TRBJ1-2,TRBV11-2,-,once,TGTGCCAGCAGCTCAAGACGATACAGGGTAGGGGCTAACTATGGCTACACCTTC,CASSSRRYRVGANYGYTF
TRBJ2-3,TRBV5-4,-,-,TGTGCCAGCAGCAGCTCTCGAGGACCCACAGATACGCAGTATTTT,CASSSSRGPTDTQYF
TRBJ2-5,TRBV18,TRBD1,-,TGTGCCAGCTCACCACTACGGGTAACGTACAGGGGTGAGAAAGAGACCCAGTACTTC,CASSPLRVTYRGEKETQYF
TRBJ2-5,TRBV27,TRBD2,-,TGTGCCAGCAGTCCCCGGGGTAGCGGGAGGGAAGAGACCCAGTACTTC,CASSPRGSGREETQYF
TRBJ2-3,TRBV7-9,TRBD1,-,TGTGCCAGCAGCCAGATGACAGGGCTCACAGATACGCAGTATTTT,CASSQMTGLTDTQYF
TRBJ1-5,TRBV28,-,-,TGTGCCAGCAGTCGGGGACTTGGGGGGCAGCCCCAGCATTTT,CASSRGLGGQPQHF
TRBJ2-7,TRBV11-2,TRBD2,-,TGTGCCAGCAGCTCCTTATCGGGGAGGGCCATCTACGAGCAGTACTTC,CASSSLSGRAIYEQYF
TRBJ2-1,TRBV5-4,-,-,TGTGCCAGCAGCCCGGGGGCGTCGCTTGCAAATGAGCAGTTCTTC,CASSPGASLANEQFF
TRBJ2-7,TRBV14,-,-,TGTGCCAGCAGCCAAGATTCAAGGTTCGGCGAGCAGTACTTC,CASSQDSRFGEQYF
TRBJ2-7,TRBV27,-,-,TGTGCCAGCAGATCCACGGCGGGAAACGAGCAGTACTTC,CASRSTAGNEQYF
TRBJ1-2,TRBV19,-,-,TGTGCCAGTAGTTTCCGGACAGTCATTAACTATGGCTACACCTTC,CASSFRTVINYGYTF
TRBJ1-6,TRBV5-1,-,-,TGCGCCAGCAGCTTTAGGGGCCAAGATAATTCACCCCTCCACTTT,CASSFRGQDNSPLHF
TRBJ2-5,TRBV2,TRBD2,-,TGTGCCAGCAGTGACACTAGCGGGAGAACGGAGACCCAGTACTTC,CASSDTSGRTETQYF
TRBJ2-4,TRBV7-2,TRBD1,-,TGTGCCAGCAGCGGAAACAGGGGGATGGCGAACATTCAGTACTTC,CASSGNRGMANIQYF
TRBJ1-4,TRBV25-1,-,-,TGTGCCAGCAGTGAACGGGGGAGAAGAGATGAAAAACTGTTTTTT,CASSERGRRDEKLFF
TRBJ2-7,TRBV7-9,-,-,TGTGCCAGCAGCTTAGCGTCGTGGCAGGGGCGCTACGAGCAGTACTTC,CASSLASWQGRYEQYF
TRBJ1-2,TRBV4-2,TRBD1,-,TGTGCCAGCAGCCAGGGACAGGGAGGGGTTTTGTATGGCTACACCTTC,CASSQGQGGVLYGYTF
TRBJ1-2,TRBV29-1,-,once,TGCAGCGTTACCCCGGGACGGCAAAACTATGGCTACACCTTC,CSVTPGRQNYGYTF
TRBJ2-2,TRBV20-1,TRBD1,-,TGCAGTGTTCACAGGGGCGGGGAGCTGTTTTTT,CSVHRGGELFF